This T cell receptor (beta chain) was profiled in a study of blood T cell repertoires in COVID-19. The wider study: T cells, B-cell-depleted T cells, or PBMCs provided the cDNA or gDNA that served as material.

The junction had 2 bases not matched to a gene; V was cut back by 2 bases and J by 1 base. This CDR3 comprises 15 residues. The germline CDR1 and CDR2 sequences are KGHSH and LQKENI. Participants were aged about 18 to 90 years from approximately 24 US areas. The study assigned cohorts using participant-reported clinical history. During the 2 weeks before they entered the study, exposed participants had met someone with a PCR-confirmed or clinician-diagnosed COVID-19 case. Assay used: immunoSEQ multiplex PCR; TCRdb lists only in-frame clones, some missing. Of roughly 230,000 clones in the sample, approximately 84% are singletons; the top ten hold 5% to 8%. This clone was recorded once.

The chain links TRBV18 to TRBJ1-2; 9 bases line up with TRBD1. This clonotype was sampled from a woman in her 50s who had been exposed to COVID-19. The source material was PBMCs or T cells enriched from blood (not recorded which). The CDR3 nucleotides read TGTGCCAGCTCACCAGGGACAGGGCGTAACTATGGCTACACCTTC. This gives the protein CASSPGTGRNYGYTF.